These T cell receptor beta chains were read from a single sample in a study of blood T cell repertoires in COVID-19. Method: immunoSEQ multiplex PCR; TCRdb's copy keeps in-frame clones and lacks some. The sample contains around 62,000 clones, more than 70% of which appear only once. Material: PBMCs or T cells enriched from blood (not recorded which). These receptors all come from a woman in her thirties or forties who had recovered from COVID-19. Each CDR3 is given with its conserved first and last residue. A D gene is named only where the DNA matches it firmly. The size field is filled for only some rows; it gives once, few, many or a size class.

V gene: TRBV11-2; D gene: TRBD2; clone size: once; J gene: TRBJ2-3; CDR3 protein: CASSLTGGITDTQYF; CDR3 DNA: TGTGCCAGCAGCTTAACGGGGGGGATCACAGATACGCAGTATTTT
V gene: TRBV7-6; D gene: TRBD1; clone size: .; J gene: TRBJ1-1; CDR3 protein: CASSQIQGAGTEAFF; CDR3 DNA: TGTGCCAGCAGCCAAATACAGGGGGCTGGCACTGAAGCTTTCTTT
V gene: TRBV12-3/TRBV12-4; D gene: .; clone size: .; J gene: TRBJ1-1; CDR3 protein: CASSLGGEAFF; CDR3 DNA: TGTGCCAGCAGTTTGGGGGGGGAAGCTTTCTTT
V gene: TRBV3-1/TRBV3-2; D gene: TRBD1; clone size: .; J gene: TRBJ2-5; CDR3 protein: CASSLRGGTGKETQYF; CDR3 DNA: TGTGCCAGCAGCCTAAGAGGCGGGACAGGGAAAGAGACCCAGTACTTC
V gene: TRBV25-1; D gene: .; clone size: .; J gene: TRBJ1-1; CDR3 protein: CASSALNTEAFF; CDR3 DNA: TGTGCCAGCAGTGCTCTCAACACTGAAGCTTTCTTT
V gene: TRBV4-1; D gene: .; clone size: .; J gene: TRBJ2-7; CDR3 protein: CASSLAFPYEQYF; CDR3 DNA: TGCGCCAGCAGCCTAGCGTTCCCCTACGAGCAGTACTTC
V gene: TRBV5-6; D gene: .; clone size: .; J gene: TRBJ1-2; CDR3 protein: CASSLQAGQGYGYTF; CDR3 DNA: TGTGCCAGCAGCTTGCAGGCAGGGCAAGGGTATGGCTACACCTTC
V gene: TRBV6-5; D gene: TRBD1; clone size: .; J gene: TRBJ2-7; CDR3 protein: CASLDRATYEQYF; CDR3 DNA: TGTGCCAGCCTGGACAGGGCGACCTACGAGCAGTACTTC
V gene: TRBV5-1; D gene: TRBD2; clone size: .; J gene: TRBJ2-1; CDR3 protein: CASSLRLAGVVEQFF; CDR3 DNA: TGCGCCAGCAGCTTAAGACTAGCGGGGGTGGTTGAGCAGTTCTTC
V gene: TRBV20-1; D gene: .; clone size: .; J gene: TRBJ1-1; CDR3 protein: CSASVTSNTEAFF; CDR3 DNA: TGCAGTGCTAGTGTGACTTCCAACACTGAAGCTTTCTTT
V gene: TRBV5-1; D gene: TRBD1; clone size: .; J gene: TRBJ2-3; CDR3 protein: CASSSGQGPGDTQYF; CDR3 DNA: TGCGCCAGCAGCTCGGGACAGGGCCCAGGAGATACGCAGTATTTT
V gene: TRBV6-5; D gene: TRBD1; clone size: .; J gene: TRBJ1-6; CDR3 protein: CASKIGTGLNSPLHF; CDR3 DNA: TGTGCCAGCAAAATCGGGACAGGGTTAAATTCACCCCTCCACTTT
V gene: TRBV19; D gene: TRBD2; clone size: .; J gene: TRBJ2-3; CDR3 protein: CASSPLAGAFTDTQYF; CDR3 DNA: TGTGCCAGTAGCCCACTAGCGGGGGCCTTCACAGATACGCAGTATTTT
V gene: TRBV5-5; D gene: TRBD1; clone size: .; J gene: TRBJ1-2; CDR3 protein: CASSSTGTGVYGYTF; CDR3 DNA: TGTGCCAGCAGCTCGACCGGGACAGGGGTCTATGGCTACACCTTC
V gene: TRBV18; D gene: .; clone size: .; J gene: TRBJ2-1; CDR3 protein: CASSRTEQYNEQFF; CDR3 DNA: TGTGCCAGCTCAAGGACAGAACAATACAATGAGCAGTTCTTC
V gene: TRBV7-2; D gene: .; clone size: .; J gene: TRBJ1-2; CDR3 protein: CASSLAVRNYGYTF; CDR3 DNA: TGTGCCAGCAGCTTAGCGGTACGGAACTATGGCTACACCTTC
V gene: TRBV11-3; D gene: .; clone size: .; J gene: TRBJ1-4; CDR3 protein: CASSLEGVGNEKLFF; CDR3 DNA: TGTGCCAGCAGCTTAGAAGGGGTCGGTAATGAAAAACTGTTTTTT
V gene: TRBV21-1; D gene: .; clone size: .; J gene: TRBJ1-4; CDR3 protein: CASSKGGGSEKLFF; CDR3 DNA: TGTGCCAGCAGCAAAGGAGGGGGATCTGAAAAACTGTTTTTT
V gene: TRBV27; D gene: TRBD1; clone size: .; J gene: TRBJ1-5; CDR3 protein: CASSTGAGQPQHF; CDR3 DNA: TGTGCCAGCAGTACAGGGGCCGGTCAGCCCCAGCATTTT
V gene: TRBV11-2; D gene: .; clone size: .; J gene: TRBJ1-1; CDR3 protein: CASSLQVSVGTEAFF; CDR3 DNA: TGTGCCAGCAGCTTACAGGTTTCCGTGGGTACTGAAGCTTTCTTT
V gene: TRBV6-2/TRBV6-3; D gene: .; clone size: .; J gene: TRBJ2-1; CDR3 protein: CASSYIAVQLYNEQFF; CDR3 DNA: TGTGCCAGCAGTTATATTGCCGTTCAACTGTACAATGAGCAGTTCTTC
V gene: TRBV9; D gene: TRBD1; clone size: .; J gene: TRBJ2-5; CDR3 protein: CASSPRTGTETQYF; CDR3 DNA: TGTGCCAGCAGCCCACGGACAGGGACAGAGACCCAGTACTTC
V gene: TRBV7-7; D gene: .; clone size: .; J gene: TRBJ2-2; CDR3 protein: CASSLLASRTGELFF; CDR3 DNA: TGTGCCAGCAGCTTACTAGCAAGCAGAACCGGGGAGCTGTTTTTT
V gene: TRBV5-1; D gene: TRBD1; clone size: once; J gene: TRBJ1-1; CDR3 protein: CASSLVVQGAGTEAFF; CDR3 DNA: TGCGCCAGCAGCTTGGTCGTCCAGGGGGCAGGGACTGAAGCTTTCTTT
V gene: TRBV5-4; D gene: .; clone size: .; J gene: TRBJ1-2; CDR3 protein: CASSLDEGVGRGYTF; CDR3 DNA: TGTGCCAGCAGCTTGGACGAGGGTGTCGGTAGAGGCTACACCTTC
V gene: TRBV7-8; D gene: .; clone size: .; J gene: TRBJ2-2; CDR3 protein: CASSLDLQSSYTGELFF; CDR3 DNA: TGTGCCAGCAGCTTAGACCTGCAGAGTAGCTACACCGGGGAGCTGTTTTTT
V gene: TRBV15; D gene: .; clone size: .; J gene: TRBJ2-5; CDR3 protein: CATSVDLGLRGTQYF; CDR3 DNA: TGTGCCACCAGCGTAGACCTAGGCCTACGGGGGACCCAGTACTTC
V gene: TRBV18; D gene: TRBD1; clone size: .; J gene: TRBJ1-4; CDR3 protein: CASSPGQGVNEKLFF; CDR3 DNA: TGTGCCAGCTCACCAGGACAGGGGGTTAATGAAAAACTGTTTTTT
V gene: TRBV11-3; D gene: TRBD1; clone size: .; J gene: TRBJ2-3; CDR3 protein: CASSLDRDSRTDTQYF; CDR3 DNA: TGTGCCAGCAGCTTAGACCGGGACAGCCGCACAGATACGCAGTATTTT
V gene: TRBV6-5; D gene: .; clone size: .; J gene: TRBJ2-5; CDR3 protein: CATSPSIRLQETQYF; CDR3 DNA: TGTGCCACCTCGCCCTCCATCAGGCTCCAAGAGACCCAGTACTTC
V gene: TRBV19; D gene: .; clone size: .; J gene: TRBJ2-5; CDR3 protein: CASSGDPQGSETQYF; CDR3 DNA: TGTGCCAGTAGTGGGGACCCACAGGGAAGCGAGACCCAGTACTTC
V gene: TRBV27; D gene: TRBD1; clone size: .; J gene: TRBJ2-2; CDR3 protein: CASKMNRGSGELFF; CDR3 DNA: TGTGCCAGTAAAATGAACAGGGGCTCCGGGGAGCTGTTTTTT
V gene: TRBV5-1; D gene: .; clone size: .; J gene: TRBJ1-1; CDR3 protein: CASSPGVNTEAFF; CDR3 DNA: TGCGCCAGCAGCCCCGGGGTGAACACTGAAGCTTTCTTT
V gene: TRBV3-1/TRBV3-2; D gene: .; clone size: .; J gene: TRBJ2-3; CDR3 protein: CASSQDLTADTQYF; CDR3 DNA: TGTGCCAGCAGCCAAGATTTGACAGCAGATACGCAGTATTTT
V gene: TRBV18; D gene: .; clone size: few; J gene: TRBJ2-7; CDR3 protein: CASSLPNRDSNPPEQYF; CDR3 DNA: TGTGCCAGCTCACTCCCCAACCGGGACTCAAATCCACCCGAGCAGTACTTC
V gene: TRBV6-5; D gene: TRBD2; clone size: .; J gene: TRBJ2-1; CDR3 protein: CASIRLAGGGEQFF; CDR3 DNA: TGTGCCAGCATCAGACTAGCGGGGGGCGGTGAGCAGTTCTTC
V gene: TRBV27; D gene: .; clone size: .; J gene: TRBJ2-1; CDR3 protein: CASSSTGEQFF; CDR3 DNA: TGTGCCAGCAGTTCAACAGGAGAGCAGTTCTTC
V gene: TRBV11-2; D gene: .; clone size: .; J gene: TRBJ2-5; CDR3 protein: CASSLTRLPGETQYF; CDR3 DNA: TGTGCCAGCAGCTTAACCAGACTTCCGGGAGAGACCCAGTACTTC
V gene: TRBV11-3; D gene: TRBD2; clone size: .; J gene: TRBJ2-1; CDR3 protein: CASSTWRLAGGQGEQFF; CDR3 DNA: TGTGCCAGCAGCACATGGCGATTAGCGGGGGGGCAGGGTGAGCAGTTCTTC
V gene: TRBV12-3/TRBV12-4; D gene: .; clone size: .; J gene: TRBJ2-5; CDR3 protein: CASRGLGETQYF; CDR3 DNA: TGTGCCAGCAGGGGGCTCGGGGAGACCCAGTACTTC
V gene: TRBV29-1; D gene: .; clone size: .; J gene: TRBJ1-1; CDR3 protein: CSVVGLLSQRRNPEAFF; CDR3 DNA: TGCAGCGTTGTGGGCTTACTTTCACAGCGGCGCAATCCTGAAGCTTTCTTT
V gene: TRBV9; D gene: TRBD1; clone size: .; J gene: TRBJ1-2; CDR3 protein: CASSVVRGGNYGYTF; CDR3 DNA: TGTGCCAGCAGCGTAGTTAGAGGGGGCAACTATGGCTACACCTTC
V gene: TRBV5-1; D gene: .; clone size: .; J gene: TRBJ2-7; CDR3 protein: CASSGGLINQGGNEQYF; CDR3 DNA: TGCGCCAGCAGCGGCGGCCTTATTAATCAGGGGGGAAACGAGCAGTACTTC
V gene: TRBV27; D gene: TRBD1; clone size: .; J gene: TRBJ1-3; CDR3 protein: CASSPTGASNTIYF; CDR3 DNA: TGTGCCAGCAGTCCGACAGGGGCGTCAAACACCATATATTTT
V gene: TRBV6-5; D gene: TRBD1; clone size: few; J gene: TRBJ1-1; CDR3 protein: CASSYDRGFTEAFF; CDR3 DNA: TGTGCCAGCAGTTACGACAGGGGATTCACTGAAGCTTTCTTT
V gene: TRBV3-1/TRBV3-2; D gene: TRBD2; clone size: once; J gene: TRBJ2-1; CDR3 protein: CASSKGTSGGGFEFF; CDR3 DNA: TGTGCCAGCAGCAAAGGGACTAGCGGGGGGGGTTTCGAATTCTTC
V gene: TRBV5-6; D gene: TRBD2; clone size: .; J gene: TRBJ2-3; CDR3 protein: CASSFGLADSTDTQYF; CDR3 DNA: TGTGCCAGCAGCTTCGGACTAGCGGACAGCACAGATACGCAGTATTTT
V gene: TRBV9; D gene: TRBD1; clone size: .; J gene: TRBJ2-1; CDR3 protein: CASSIQTGRYNEQFF; CDR3 DNA: TGTGCCAGCAGCATCCAGACAGGGCGGTACAATGAGCAGTTCTTC
V gene: TRBV6-5; D gene: .; clone size: .; J gene: TRBJ2-7; CDR3 protein: CASSRGGTYEQYF; CDR3 DNA: TGTGCCAGCAGCCGAGGGGGTACCTACGAGCAGTACTTC
V gene: TRBV27; D gene: TRBD2; clone size: .; J gene: TRBJ2-3; CDR3 protein: CASSYRGGRADTQYF; CDR3 DNA: TGTGCCAGCAGTTACCGGGGGGGCCGGGCAGATACGCAGTATTTT
V gene: TRBV19; D gene: .; clone size: .; J gene: TRBJ1-1; CDR3 protein: CASKWDMNTEAFF; CDR3 DNA: TGTGCCAGTAAATGGGACATGAACACTGAAGCTTTCTTT
V gene: TRBV7-7; D gene: .; clone size: .; J gene: TRBJ1-3; CDR3 protein: CASSPLAGSRNTIYF; CDR3 DNA: TGTGCCAGCAGCCCCCTCGCGGGCAGCAGAAACACCATATATTTT
V gene: TRBV19; D gene: .; clone size: once; J gene: TRBJ1-5; CDR3 protein: CASSIYEGSGGNQPQHF; CDR3 DNA: TGTGCCAGTAGTATATATGAGGGCTCTGGGGGCAATCAGCCCCAGCATTTT
V gene: TRBV5-1; D gene: .; clone size: few; J gene: TRBJ1-3; CDR3 protein: CASSLPGNTIYF; CDR3 DNA: TGCGCCAGCAGCTTGCCGGGAAACACCATATATTTT
V gene: TRBV6-1; D gene: .; clone size: .; J gene: TRBJ1-4; CDR3 protein: CASSEAAGAVANEKLFF; CDR3 DNA: TGTGCCAGCAGTGAAGCGGCAGGGGCAGTGGCTAATGAAAAACTGTTTTTT
V gene: TRBV11-3; D gene: TRBD2; clone size: .; J gene: TRBJ2-5; CDR3 protein: CASSSNSGGTQETQYF; CDR3 DNA: TGTGCCAGCAGCTCAAATAGCGGGGGGACCCAAGAGACCCAGTACTTC
V gene: TRBV5-1; D gene: .; clone size: few; J gene: TRBJ1-2; CDR3 protein: CASSLAQRVNSSPYGYTF; CDR3 DNA: TGCGCCAGCAGCTTGGCCCAGAGGGTAAATTCGTCCCCCTATGGCTACACCTTC